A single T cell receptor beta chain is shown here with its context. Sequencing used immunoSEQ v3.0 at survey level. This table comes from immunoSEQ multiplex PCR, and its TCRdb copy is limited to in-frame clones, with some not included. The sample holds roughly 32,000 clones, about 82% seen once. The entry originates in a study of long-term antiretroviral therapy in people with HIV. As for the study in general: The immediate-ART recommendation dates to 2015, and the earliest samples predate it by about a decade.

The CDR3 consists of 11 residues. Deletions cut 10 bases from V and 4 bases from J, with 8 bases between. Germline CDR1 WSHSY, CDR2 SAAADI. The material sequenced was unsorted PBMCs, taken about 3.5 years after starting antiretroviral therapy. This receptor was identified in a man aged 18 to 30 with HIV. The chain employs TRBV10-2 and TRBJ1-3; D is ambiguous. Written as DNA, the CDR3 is TGCGCCATCTTCAAAGGAAACACCATATATTTT. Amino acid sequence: CAIFKGNTIYF.